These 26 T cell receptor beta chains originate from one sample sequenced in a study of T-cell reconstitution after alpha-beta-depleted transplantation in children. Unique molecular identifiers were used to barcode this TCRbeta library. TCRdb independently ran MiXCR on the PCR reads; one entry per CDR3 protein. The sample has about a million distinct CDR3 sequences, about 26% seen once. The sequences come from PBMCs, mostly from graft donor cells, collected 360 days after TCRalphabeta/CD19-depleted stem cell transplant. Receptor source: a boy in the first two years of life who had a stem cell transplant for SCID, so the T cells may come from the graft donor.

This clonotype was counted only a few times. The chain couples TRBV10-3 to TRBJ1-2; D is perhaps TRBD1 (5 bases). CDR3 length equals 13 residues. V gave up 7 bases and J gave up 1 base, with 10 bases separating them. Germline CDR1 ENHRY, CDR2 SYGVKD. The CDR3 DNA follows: TGTGCCATCACGGGACGGTATAACTATGGCTACACCTTC. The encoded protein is CAITGRYNYGYTF.

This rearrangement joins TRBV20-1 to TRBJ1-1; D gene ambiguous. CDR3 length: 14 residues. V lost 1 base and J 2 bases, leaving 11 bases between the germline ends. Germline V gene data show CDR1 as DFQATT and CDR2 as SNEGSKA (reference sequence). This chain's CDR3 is CSARAGGVNTEAFF. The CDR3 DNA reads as TGCAGTGCTAGAGCGGGCGGCGTAAACACTGAAGCTTTCTTT.

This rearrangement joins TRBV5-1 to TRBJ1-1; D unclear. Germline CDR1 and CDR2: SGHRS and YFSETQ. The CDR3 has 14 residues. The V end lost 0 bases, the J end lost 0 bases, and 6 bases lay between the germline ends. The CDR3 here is CASSLATVNTEAFF. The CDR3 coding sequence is TGCGCCAGCAGCTTGGCTACAGTGAACACTGAAGCTTTCTTT.

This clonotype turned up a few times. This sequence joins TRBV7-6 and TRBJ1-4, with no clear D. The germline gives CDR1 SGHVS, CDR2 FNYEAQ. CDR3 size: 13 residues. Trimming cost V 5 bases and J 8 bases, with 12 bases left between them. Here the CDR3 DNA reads TGTGCCAGCAGCCCTAGGAGCGGGGAAAAACTGTTTTTT. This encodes CASSPRSGEKLFF.

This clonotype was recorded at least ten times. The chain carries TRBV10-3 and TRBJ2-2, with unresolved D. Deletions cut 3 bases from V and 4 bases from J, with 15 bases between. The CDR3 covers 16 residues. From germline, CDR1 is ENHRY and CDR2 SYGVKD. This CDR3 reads CAISEPNRVGTGELFF. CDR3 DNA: TGTGCCATCAGTGAACCTAACCGGGTCGGCACCGGGGAGCTGTTTTTT.

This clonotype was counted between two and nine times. This CDR3 is CASSELTVNNNEQFF. DNA of the CDR3: TGCGCCAGCAGTGAGTTGACTGTCAACAACAATGAGCAGTTCTTC. The chain recombines TRBV10-2 with TRBJ2-1; D is uncertain. Per germline, CDR1 WSHSY and CDR2 SAAADI. Trimming took 1 base from V and 5 from J, leaving 12 bases between them. This CDR3 has 15 residues.

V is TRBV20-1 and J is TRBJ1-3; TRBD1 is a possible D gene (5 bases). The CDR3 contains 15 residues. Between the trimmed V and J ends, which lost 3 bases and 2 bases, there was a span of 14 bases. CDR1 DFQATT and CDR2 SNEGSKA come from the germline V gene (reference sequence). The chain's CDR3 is CSASRGADTGNTIYF. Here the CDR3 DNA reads TGCAGTGCTAGCCGGGGCGCCGACACTGGAAACACCATATATTTT.

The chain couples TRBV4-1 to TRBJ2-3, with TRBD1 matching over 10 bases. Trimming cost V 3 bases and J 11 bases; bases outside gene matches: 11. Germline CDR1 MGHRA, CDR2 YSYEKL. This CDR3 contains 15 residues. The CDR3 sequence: CASSQVGQGKGVQYF. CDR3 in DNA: TGCGCCAGCAGCCAGGTGGGACAGGGGAAAGGGGTGCAGTATTTT.

The CDR3 DNA follows: TGCAGCGTTGCTACTGGGAACACTGAAGCTTTCTTT. Translated, it gives CSVATGNTEAFF. The rearrangement joins TRBV29-1 to TRBJ1-1; D unclear. Trimming cost V 4 bases and J 1 base, with 7 bases left between them. From germline, CDR1 is SQVTM and CDR2 ANQGSEA. The CDR3 has 12 amino acids.

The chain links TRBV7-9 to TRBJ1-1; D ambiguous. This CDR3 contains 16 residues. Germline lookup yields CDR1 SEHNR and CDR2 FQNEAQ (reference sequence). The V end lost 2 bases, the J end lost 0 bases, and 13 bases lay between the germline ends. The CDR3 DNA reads TGTGCCAGCAGCTTAAGTGGGAAACACTTGAACACTGAAGCTTTCTTT. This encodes CASSLSGKHLNTEAFF.

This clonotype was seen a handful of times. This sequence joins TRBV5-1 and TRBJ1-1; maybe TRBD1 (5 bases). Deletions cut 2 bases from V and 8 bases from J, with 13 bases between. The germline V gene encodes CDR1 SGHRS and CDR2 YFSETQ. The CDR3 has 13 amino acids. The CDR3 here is CASSFVPGREAFF. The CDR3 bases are TGCGCCAGCAGCTTCGTCCCGGGACGGGAAGCTTTCTTT.

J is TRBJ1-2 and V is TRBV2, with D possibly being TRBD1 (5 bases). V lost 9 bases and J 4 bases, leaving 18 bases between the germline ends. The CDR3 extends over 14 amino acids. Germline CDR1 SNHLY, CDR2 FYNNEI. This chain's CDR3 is CASSGMKGIYGYTF. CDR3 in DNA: TGTGCCAGTTCAGGGATGAAAGGAATCTATGGCTACACCTTC.

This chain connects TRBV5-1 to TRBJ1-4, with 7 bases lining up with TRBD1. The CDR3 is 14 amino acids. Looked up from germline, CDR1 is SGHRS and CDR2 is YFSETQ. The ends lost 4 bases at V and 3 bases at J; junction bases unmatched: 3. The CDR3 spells CASSLTGPNEKLFF. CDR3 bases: TGCGCCAGCAGCCTGACAGGGCCTAATGAAAAACTGTTTTTT.

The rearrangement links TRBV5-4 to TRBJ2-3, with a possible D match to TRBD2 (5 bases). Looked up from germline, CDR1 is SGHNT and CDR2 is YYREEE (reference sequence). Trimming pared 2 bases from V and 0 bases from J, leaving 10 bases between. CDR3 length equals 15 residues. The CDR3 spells CASSFGSASTDTQYF. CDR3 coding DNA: TGTGCCAGCAGCTTTGGTAGCGCTAGCACAGATACGCAGTATTTT.

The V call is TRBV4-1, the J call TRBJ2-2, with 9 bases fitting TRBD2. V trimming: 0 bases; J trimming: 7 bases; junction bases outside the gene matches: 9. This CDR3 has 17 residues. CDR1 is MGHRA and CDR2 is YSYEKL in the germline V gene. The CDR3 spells CASSQEAGGFLDGELFF. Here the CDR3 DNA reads TGCGCCAGCAGCCAAGAGGCGGGAGGGTTCCTTGACGGGGAGCTGTTTTTT.

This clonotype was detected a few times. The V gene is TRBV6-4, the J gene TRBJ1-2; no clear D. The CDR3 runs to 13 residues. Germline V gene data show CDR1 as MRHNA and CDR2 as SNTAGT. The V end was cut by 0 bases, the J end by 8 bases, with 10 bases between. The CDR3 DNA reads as TGTGCCAGCAGTGACTCGAAAGGAGACGGCTACACCTTC. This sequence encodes CASSDSKGDGYTF.

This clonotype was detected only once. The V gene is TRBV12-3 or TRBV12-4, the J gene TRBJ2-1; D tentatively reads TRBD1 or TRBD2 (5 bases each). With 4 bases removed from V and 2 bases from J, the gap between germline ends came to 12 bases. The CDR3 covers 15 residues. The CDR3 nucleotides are TGTGCCAGCAGTTCTGGGACCCCGGCCTACAATGAGCAGTTCTTC. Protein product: CASSSGTPAYNEQFF.

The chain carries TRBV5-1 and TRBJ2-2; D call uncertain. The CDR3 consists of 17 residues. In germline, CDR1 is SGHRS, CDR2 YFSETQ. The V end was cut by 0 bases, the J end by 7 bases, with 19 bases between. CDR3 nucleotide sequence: TGCGCCAGCAGCTTGGCCGCCCCGAACGGAGTGAACGGGGAGCTGTTTTTT. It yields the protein CASSLAAPNGVNGELFF.

CDR3 residues: CASSRPAETVGETQYF. Written as DNA, the CDR3 is TGTGCCAGCAGCCGCCCCGCAGAGACAGTCGGGGAGACCCAGTACTTC. The chain links TRBV4-2 to TRBJ2-5; TRBD1 is a possible D gene (5 bases). The CDR3 is made up of 16 amino acids. Germline CDR1 and CDR2: LGHNA and YNFKEQ. V lost 4 bases to trimming and J lost 5 bases, with 20 bases between them.

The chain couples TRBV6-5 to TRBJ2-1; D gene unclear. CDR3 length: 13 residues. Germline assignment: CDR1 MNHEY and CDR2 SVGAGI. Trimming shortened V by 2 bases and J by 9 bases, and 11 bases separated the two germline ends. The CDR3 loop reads CASSYRQTREQFF. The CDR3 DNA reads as TGTGCCAGCAGTTACCGCCAGACTCGTGAGCAGTTCTTC.

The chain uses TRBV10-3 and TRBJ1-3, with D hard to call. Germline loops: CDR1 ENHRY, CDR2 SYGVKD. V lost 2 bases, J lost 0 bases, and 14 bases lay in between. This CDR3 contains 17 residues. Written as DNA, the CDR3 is TGTGCCATCAGTGAGACGTTCAGACCAAACTCTGGAAACACCATATATTTT. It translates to CAISETFRPNSGNTIYF.

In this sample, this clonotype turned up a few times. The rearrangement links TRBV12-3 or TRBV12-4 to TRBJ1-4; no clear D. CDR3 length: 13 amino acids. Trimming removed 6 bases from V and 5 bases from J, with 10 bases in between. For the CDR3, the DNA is TGTGCCAGCAGGCGGGTAGGGAATGAAAAACTGTTTTTT. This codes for CASRRVGNEKLFF.

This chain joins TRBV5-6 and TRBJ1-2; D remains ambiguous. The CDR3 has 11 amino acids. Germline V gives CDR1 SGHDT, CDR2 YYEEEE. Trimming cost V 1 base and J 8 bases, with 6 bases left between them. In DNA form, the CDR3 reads TGTGCCAGCAGCTTGCGGGAGGGCTACACCTTC. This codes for CASSLREGYTF.

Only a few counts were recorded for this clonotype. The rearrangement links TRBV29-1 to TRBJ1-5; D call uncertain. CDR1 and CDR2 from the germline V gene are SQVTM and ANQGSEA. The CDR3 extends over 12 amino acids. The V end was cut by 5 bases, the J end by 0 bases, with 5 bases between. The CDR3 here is CSVKYSNQPQHF. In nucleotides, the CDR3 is TGCAGCGTTAAATATAGCAATCAGCCCCAGCATTTT.

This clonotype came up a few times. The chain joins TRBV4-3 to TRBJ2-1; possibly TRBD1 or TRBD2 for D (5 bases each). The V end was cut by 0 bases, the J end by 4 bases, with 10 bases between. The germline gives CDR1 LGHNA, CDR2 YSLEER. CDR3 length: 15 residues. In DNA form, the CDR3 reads TGCGCCAGCAGCCAAGATTGGGGGATTTACAATGAGCAGTTCTTC. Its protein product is CASSQDWGIYNEQFF.

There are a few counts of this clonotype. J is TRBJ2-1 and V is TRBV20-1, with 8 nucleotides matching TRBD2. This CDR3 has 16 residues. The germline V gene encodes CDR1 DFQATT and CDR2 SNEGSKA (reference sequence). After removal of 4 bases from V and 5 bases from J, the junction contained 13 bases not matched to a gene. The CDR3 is CSAMFLTSGGNNEQFF. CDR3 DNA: TGCAGTGCTATGTTCCTAACTAGCGGCGGAAACAATGAGCAGTTCTTC.